This T cell receptor (beta chain) was sequenced in a study of blood T cell repertoires in COVID-19. The data were produced by immunoSEQ multiplex PCR, yet TCRdb's version contains in-frame clones alone and is incomplete. Of 250,000 to 350,000 clones in the sample, around 84% are singletons; the top ten hold about 2.7%. Trimming took 4 bases from V and 0 from J; bases not matched to a gene: 7. This CDR3 is built from 16 residues. CDR1 and CDR2 (germline): SGHRS, YFSETQ. Adults between about 18 and 89 years of age took part from under 25 US areas. Donors in Cohort 3 counted as recovered after two negative PCRs, clearance, or symptom resolution.

The sequence came from a woman aged 45-65 years who had recovered from COVID-19. This chain uses TRBV5-1 with TRBJ2-1, with 7 bases identical to TRBD2. Material: PBMCs or T cells enriched from blood (not recorded which). The chain's CDR3 is CASSPLAGDSYNEQFF. The CDR3 DNA sequence: TGCGCCAGCAGCCCGTTGGCGGGGGACTCCTACAATGAGCAGTTCTTC.